This T cell receptor (beta chain) was observed in a study of blood T cell repertoires in COVID-19. The V and J ends lost 3 bases and 13 bases respectively, with 12 bases between them. This CDR3 comprises 11 residues. Per the original methods: The authors estimated nucleated cell counts from reference gene primer amplification. TCRdb keeps only in-frame clones here, not all; method: immunoSEQ multiplex PCR. V and J calls and clone size are copied from that table; D and trimming were computed from the DNA. The table has 300,000 to 350,000 clones, roughly 90% seen once; the top ten hold almost 4%. Those enrolled, adults aged 18 to 89 years, came from roughly 23 US areas. Clinical history as reported by participants underpinned cohort assignment.

The specimen was PBMCs or T cells enriched from blood (not recorded which). The chain combines TRBV12-3 or TRBV12-4 with TRBJ1-2; tentative D call: TRBD1 (5 bases). The sequence was collected from a woman aged 30 to 39 who had been exposed to COVID-19. CDR3 sequence: CASSFQGSGTF. CDR3 sequence (DNA): TGTGCCAGCAGTTTTCAGGGTAGTGGCACCTTC.